These 19 T cell receptor beta chains came from one sample sequenced in a study of shared clonotypes between healthy human individuals. Here immunoSEQ multiplex PCR was the method, and the copy in TCRdb shows in-frame clones only, minus some. The table shows fewer than 2.5 million clones, with 90% to 95% occurring only once. Material for sequencing was naive CD4+ T cells from PBMCs. Subset described: CD45RA+ positively selected. The receptors were sampled from a man younger than 30 in good health. Some clones in this sample may be carry-over from other donors' samples.

The chain combines TRBV28 with TRBJ2-3; 7 bases fit TRBD1. Germline loops: CDR1 MDHEN, CDR2 SYDVKM. The trim removed 2 bases at V and 1 base at J, leaving 3 bases unmatched. The CDR3 is 15 amino acids. The CDR3 DNA reads TGTGCCAGCAGTTTAGACGACAGGGGCACAGATACGCAGTATTTT. Translated: CASSLDDRGTDTQYF.

This clone came up once. The V and J genes are TRBV28 and TRBJ1-2; possibly TRBD1 for D (5 bases). Trimming took off 2 bases at V and 4 bases at J, with 14 bases between the two ends. The CDR3 length is 15 residues. Germline values: CDR1 MDHEN, CDR2 SYDVKM. CDR3 coding DNA: TGTGCCAGCAGTTTAGGGATTGGGGGGAGCTATGGCTACACCTTC. It codes for CASSLGIGGSYGYTF.

The chain uses TRBV7-6 and TRBJ1-3, with 9 bases lining up with TRBD1. V trimming: 5 bases; J trimming: 1 base; junction bases outside the gene matches: 6. The CDR3 contains 16 residues. Germline V gene sequence: CDR1 SGHVS, CDR2 FNYEAQ. This chain's CDR3 is CASSLGQGLSGNTIYF. DNA of the CDR3: TGTGCCAGCAGCCTGGGACAGGGTCTATCTGGAAACACCATATATTTT.

The chain uses TRBV30 and TRBJ1-6; no firm D call. Germline lookup yields CDR1 GTSNPN and CDR2 SVGIG (reference sequence). V was cut by 0 bases and J by 0 bases, with 6 bases left in between. The CDR3 loop spans 15 amino acids. The CDR3 loop reads CAWSVWSSYNSPLHF. The CDR3 bases are TGTGCCTGGAGTGTATGGAGCTCCTATAATTCACCCCTCCACTTT.

About this clone: One end of the junction fails to match germline, which may point to a read error. The chain employs TRBV10-3 and TRBJ2-1; TRBD1 aligns across 8 bases. The V gene's germline CDR1 is ENHRY and CDR2 SYGVKD. The CDR3 length is 15 residues. This CDR3 reads CAISSGQGGYDEQFF. For the CDR3, the DNA is TGTGCCATCAGTTCCGGACAGGGCGGCTACGATGAGCAGTTCTTC.

The genes are TRBV28 and TRBJ2-1; tentatively, D is TRBD1 or TRBD2 (6 bases each). Trimming removed 4 bases from V and 9 bases from J, with 25 bases in between. The CDR3 has 17 amino acids. CDR1 is MDHEN, CDR2 SYDVKM, per germline. CDR3 in amino acids: CASSSTGGRSGVGEQFF. CDR3 in DNA: TGTGCCAGCAGTTCGACGGGTGGGAGGTCAGGGGTCGGTGAGCAGTTCTTC.

This clone has a single count. The J gene is TRBJ2-3, the V gene TRBV7-9; TRBD1 might be the D (6 bases). The CDR3 covers 15 residues. CDR1 is SEHNR and CDR2 is FQNEAQ in the germline V gene (reference sequence). Trimming took 5 bases from V and 2 from J, leaving 14 bases between them. CDR3 DNA: TGTGCCAGCAGCCCCGGACAGACTGACACAGATACGCAGTATTTT. Amino acid sequence: CASSPGQTDTDTQYF. The full variable domain, with the rest looked up from reference TRBV7-9 and TRBJ2-3, is DTGVSQNPRHKITKRGQNVTFRCDPISEHNRLYWYRQTLGQGPEFLTYFQNEAQLEKSRLLSDRFSAERPKGSFSTLEIQRTEQGDSAMYLCASSPGQTDTDTQYFGPGTRLTVL.

This clone was observed once. The chain recombines TRBV5-1 with TRBJ2-5; 10 bases map to TRBD2. This CDR3 is 16 amino acids long. V lost 2 bases and J lost 5; bases outside the gene matches: 9. Germline V gene sequence: CDR1 SGHRS, CDR2 YFSETQ. CDR3 in amino acids: CASSLRAGGPGETQYF. The CDR3 region has the DNA TGCGCCAGCAGCTTACGAGCGGGAGGGCCGGGGGAGACCCAGTACTTC.

This chain joins TRBV28 and TRBJ1-3; D not certain. The V and J ends lost 6 bases and 0 bases respectively, with 9 bases between them. Germline CDR1 is MDHEN and CDR2 is SYDVKM. This CDR3 comprises 14 residues. CDR3: CASSPTGSGNTIYF. CDR3 in DNA: TGTGCCAGCAGCCCCACCGGCTCTGGAAACACCATATATTTT.

J is TRBJ1-5 and V is TRBV6-5; 8 bases line up with TRBD1. The germline V gene has CDR1 MNHEY and CDR2 SVGAGI. The CDR3 extends over 14 amino acids. The V and J ends lost 2 bases and 7 bases, in that order; junction bases with no gene match: 4. This chain's CDR3 is CASSYLQGDQPQHF. CDR3 nucleotide sequence: TGTGCCAGCAGTTACCTACAGGGGGACCAGCCCCAGCATTTT.

The V gene is TRBV2, the J gene TRBJ1-1, with 9 positions matching TRBD1. V was clipped by 6 bases and J by 4 bases; unmatched bases: 15. The CDR3 loop spans 17 amino acids. The germline V gene has CDR1 SNHLY and CDR2 FYNNEI. Written as DNA, the CDR3 is TGTGCCAGCAGGTACACAGGGGGCCGGTTTTTGAGCACTGAAGCTTTCTTT. Protein sequence: CASRYTGGRFLSTEAFF.

The chain combines TRBV29-1 with TRBJ1-2, with 10 bases lining up with TRBD1. J lost 8 bases, V lost 5 bases, and 5 bases had no gene match. The germline gives CDR1 SQVTM, CDR2 ANQGSEA. The CDR3 runs 12 residues. As DNA, the CDR3 is TGCAGCGTTACCGACAGGGGGCGCGGCTACACCTTC. Its protein product is CSVTDRGRGYTF.

The count of this clone is one. The chain is built from TRBV4-2 and TRBJ1-5; D remains ambiguous. The CDR3 has 19 amino acids. Germline V gene sequence: CDR1 LGHNA, CDR2 YNFKEQ. The ends were cut back, 0 bases at V and 0 bases at J, with 18 bases in the middle. This chain's CDR3 is CASSQDYDPTGYSNQPQHF. CDR3 DNA: TGTGCCAGCAGCCAAGATTATGACCCAACGGGATATAGCAATCAGCCCCAGCATTTT.

The rearrangement links TRBV27 to TRBJ2-1; D unclear. The germline CDR1 and CDR2 sequences are MNHEY and SMNVEV (reference sequence). Trimming shortened V by 2 bases and J by 3 bases, and 8 bases separated the two germline ends. This CDR3 comprises 14 residues. CDR3 in DNA: TGTGCCAGCAGTTTAGGCAACTACTACAATGAGCAGTTCTTC. It translates to CASSLGNYYNEQFF.

This chain joins TRBV23-1 and TRBJ1-4; the D gene is possibly TRBD1 (6 bases). TRBV23-1 is reported as an ORF; its role is uncertain. Trimming removed 0 bases from V and 2 bases from J, with 13 bases in between. This CDR3 has 17 residues. The CDR3 coding sequence is TGCGCCAGCAGTCAATCGTTTAGGGGGGTCACTAATGAAAAACTGTTTTTT. The encoded protein is CASSQSFRGVTNEKLFF.

This clone was observed a handful of times. The chain uses TRBV29-1 and TRBJ1-2; D not certain. This CDR3 spans 11 amino acids. V lost 3 bases and J lost 4, with 6 bases in between. Germline CDR1 reads SQVTM; CDR2 reads ANQGSEA. The CDR3 spells CSVDAAYGYTF. DNA for the CDR3: TGCAGCGTTGACGCGGCCTATGGCTACACCTTC.

This clone was picked up one time. The chain is built from TRBV5-4 and TRBJ2-4, with D possibly being TRBD2 (5 bases). There are 15 residues in the CDR3. CDR1 and CDR2 from the germline V gene are SGHNT and YYREEE (reference sequence). Between the trimmed V and J ends, which lost 1 base and 8 bases, there was a span of 16 bases. This CDR3 is CASSLPGTGSDIQYF. The CDR3 region has the DNA TGTGCCAGCAGCTTGCCGGGAACGGGTTCAGACATTCAGTACTTC.

The rearrangement joins TRBV5-4 to TRBJ2-3; TRBD2 aligns across 12 bases. The CDR3 consists of 16 residues. Trimming at V came to 4 bases and at J to 4 bases, leaving 7 bases not matched to a gene. The germline V gene encodes CDR1 SGHNT and CDR2 YYREEE (reference sequence). CDR3 loop: CASSPPGLAGADTQYF. The CDR3 nucleotides are TGTGCCAGCAGCCCACCGGGACTAGCGGGCGCAGATACGCAGTATTTT.

The chain links TRBV5-1 to TRBJ2-7; the match to TRBD2 covers 9 bases. In germline, CDR1 is SGHRS, CDR2 YFSETQ. This CDR3 region has 15 residues. Trimming took 5 bases from V and 9 from J; bases not matched to a gene: 15. The CDR3 DNA follows: TGCGCCAGCAGTGATAGCGGGAGTGGTGGCTTCGGGCAGTACTTC. Translating it yields CASSDSGSGGFGQYF.